The 2 T cell receptor beta chains below were found in one sample sequenced in a study of cytomegalovirus exposure and HLA in healthy donors. PCR employed 60 Vbeta and 13 Jbeta primers. Sequencing used immunoSEQ multiplex PCR; TCRdb keeps in-frame clones, though not all of them. The sample has about 140,000 clones, and its top ten clones hold over 2%. Sequencing used PBMCs. These receptors originate from a young woman in good health and CMV-seronegative.

V gene TRBV30 combines with J gene TRBJ1-1, with a possible D match to TRBD1 (5 bases). V was pared by 3 bases and J by 10 bases, with 24 bases between. This CDR3 has 15 amino acids. CDR1 is GTSNPN, CDR2 SVGIG, per germline (reference sequence). The CDR3 here is CAWSPPGLRTLTAFF. CDR3 sequence (DNA): TGTGCCTGGAGCCCTCCGGGACTGAGAACACTGACAGCTTTCTTT.

The chain has TRBV18 and TRBJ2-1; D call uncertain. Germline CDR1 and CDR2: KGHSH and LQKENI. The CDR3 loop spans 16 amino acids. V shed 0 bases and J shed 0 bases, with 9 bases lying between them. For the CDR3, the DNA is TGTGCCAGCTCACCACCGAGTCCGATCTCCTACAATGAGCAGTTCTTC. Encoded protein: CASSPPSPISYNEQFF.